One and the same sample provided the 25 T cell receptor beta chains below, sequenced in a study of shared clonotypes between healthy human individuals (TCRdb year 2020). Receptor libraries were prepared by the immunoSEQ multiplex PCR assay. Here the immuneACCESS table is served through TCRdb, limited to in-frame sequences with V and J called. Missing clones are a known gap in these copies; in checked studies unresolved V genes cover under half, and the rest lacks a known reason. The sample table shows roughly 500,000 clones, and roughly 83% are seen once. 13% of the sample goes to the ten largest clones. The specimen was PBMCs. The receptors stem from a woman aged 40 to 49 in good health. Some clones in this sample may be carry-over from other donors' samples.

V is TRBV2 and J is TRBJ1-5; D call uncertain. CDR3 length: 16 residues. Deletions cut 3 bases from V and 6 bases from J, with 18 bases between. Germline V gives CDR1 SNHLY, CDR2 FYNNEI. CDR3 coding DNA: TGTGCCAGCAGTGACCCTCTTCTCCTCCATCTTCAGCCCCAGCATTTT. This translates into CASSDPLLLHLQPQHF.

Here the CDR3 DNA reads TGCAGCGTTGGGGCTACCTACGAGCAGTACTTC. It codes for CSVGATYEQYF. The genes are TRBV29-1 and TRBJ2-7; D not certain. Per germline, CDR1 SQVTM and CDR2 ANQGSEA. There are 11 residues in the CDR3. The V gene lost 4 bases and the J gene lost 2 bases, with 6 bases spanning the gap.

The chain recombines TRBV7-9 with TRBJ2-1, with TRBD1 identical over 9 bases. This CDR3 is built from 18 residues. Germline loops: CDR1 SEHNR, CDR2 FQNEAQ (reference sequence). CDR3 DNA: TGTTTGGGGAGGGACAGGGAAGGAGGGAACCCCTCCTACAATGAGCAGTTCTTC. Translated, it gives CLGRDREGGNPSYNEQFF.

The chain uses TRBV5-1 and TRBJ2-1, with 9 bases fitting TRBD1. In germline, CDR1 is SGHRS, CDR2 YFSETQ. Unmatched junction bases numbered 3, after V lost 4 bases and J lost 4 bases. CDR3 length: 14 amino acids. The DNA of the CDR3 is TGCGCCAGCAGCCCCGGGACAGGGTACAATGAGCAGTTCTTC. Its protein is CASSPGTGYNEQFF.

Concerning this clone itself: A far larger clone is one base from this, pointing to a likely read error. The CDR3 loop is CASSLGTAGADMQYF. Written as DNA, the CDR3 is TGCGCCAGCAGCTTGGGCACAGCGGGAGCTGATATGCAGTATTTT. The chain links TRBV5-1 to TRBJ2-3; 8 positions agree with TRBD2. Germline V gives CDR1 SGHRS, CDR2 YFSETQ. The CDR3 consists of 15 residues.

This clone was detected a few times. The chain couples TRBV4-2 to TRBJ1-6; no firm D call. This CDR3 comprises 16 residues. Trimming took off 0 bases at V and 9 bases at J, with 15 bases between the two ends. CDR1 is LGHNA and CDR2 is YNFKEQ in the germline V gene. The CDR3 sequence: CASSQDRAAGGSPLHF. CDR3 DNA sequence: TGTGCCAGCAGCCAAGATAGAGCGGCAGGAGGTTCACCCCTCCACTTT.

This chain connects TRBV2 to TRBJ2-7, with 8 bases lining up with TRBD1. J lost 2 bases, V lost 6 bases, and 3 bases had no gene match. The CDR3 has 13 amino acids. Germline CDR1 is SNHLY and CDR2 is FYNNEI. CDR3 DNA sequence: TGTGCCAGCAGGGAGGACAGGGCCTACGAGCAGTACTTC. This encodes CASREDRAYEQYF.

The chain uses TRBV5-1 and TRBJ1-2; 8 bases line up with TRBD1. Germline V gene sequence: CDR1 SGHRS, CDR2 YFSETQ. CDR3 length equals 15 residues. The trim removed 4 bases at V and 6 bases at J, leaving 11 bases unmatched. The CDR3 loop reads CASSIDRGYRDGYTF. The DNA for the CDR3 is TGCGCCAGCAGCATCGACAGGGGATATCGGGATGGCTACACCTTC.

The CDR3 sequence: CASSLGAENTEAFF. The CDR3 nucleotides read TGTGCCAGCAGCTTGGGGGCGGAGAACACTGAAGCTTTCTTT. The chain carries TRBV7-3 and TRBJ1-1; D might be TRBD1 (6 bases). The CDR3 length is 14 residues. Trimming left V 3 bases short and J 1 base short, with 9 bases between. The germline CDR1 and CDR2 sequences are SGHTA and FQGTGA.

The chain combines TRBV6-1 with TRBJ2-3; the match to TRBD2 covers 10 bases. Germline loops: CDR1 MNHNS, CDR2 SASEGT. The junction had 6 bases not matched to a gene; V was cut back by 3 bases and J by 3 bases. The CDR3 sequence is 16 residues long. The CDR3 is CASSDGTSVETDTQYF. CDR3 nucleotide sequence: TGTGCCAGCAGTGACGGGACTAGCGTAGAGACAGATACGCAGTATTTT.

This sequence joins TRBV5-4 and TRBJ1-2; 7 bases match TRBD1. The V segment lost 3 bases and the J segment 6 bases; nucleotides outside the gene matches: 8. The germline V gene has CDR1 SGHNT and CDR2 YYREEE (reference sequence). The CDR3 is 14 amino acids. The CDR3 sequence is CASSSNRGSDGYTF. CDR3 coding DNA: TGTGCCAGCAGCTCTAACAGGGGATCGGATGGCTACACCTTC. Drawing the rest from reference TRBV5-4 and TRBJ1-2, the complete variable domain is ETGVTQSPTHLIKTRGQQVTLRCSSQSGHNTVSWYQQALGQGPQFIFQYYREEENGRGNFPPRFSGLQFPNYSSELNVNALELDDSALYLCASSSNRGSDGYTFGSGTRLTVV.

Notes on this clone: Other DNA sequences in the sample encode the same CDR3. This rearrangement joins TRBV19 to TRBJ1-5, with a possible D match to TRBD1 (5 bases). Trimming removed 3 bases from V and 5 bases from J, with 11 bases in between. Germline CDR1 LNHDA, CDR2 SQIVND (reference sequence). The CDR3 loop spans 14 amino acids. CDR3 in amino acids: CASSIYGGDQPQHF. The DNA for the CDR3 is TGTGCCAGTAGTATTTACGGAGGGGATCAGCCCCAGCATTTT.

The V gene is TRBV19, the J gene TRBJ2-7; possible D gene TRBD2, 6 bases. V was cut by 5 bases and J by 3 bases, with 11 bases left in between. The CDR3 totals 13 residues. CDR1 and CDR2 from the germline V gene are LNHDA and SQIVND (reference sequence). CDR3 amino acids: CASSGDSNYEQYF. In DNA, the CDR3 is TGTGCCAGTAGTGGGGACTCCAACTACGAGCAGTACTTC.

The chain has TRBV7-9 and TRBJ2-7; 13 bases match TRBD2. The trim removed 5 bases at V and 3 bases at J, leaving 7 bases unmatched. Germline V CDR1 and CDR2: SEHNR, FQNEAQ (reference sequence). The CDR3 is made up of 16 amino acids. As DNA, the CDR3 is TGTGCCAGCAGCCCGGGCGGACTAGCGGGAGTCTACGAGCAGTACTTC. Translating it yields CASSPGGLAGVYEQYF.

The chain links TRBV6-6 to TRBJ2-7; no clear D. The CDR3 is made up of 14 amino acids. Trimming removed 5 bases at V and 4 bases at J, with 15 bases between. Per the germline V gene, CDR1 is MNHNY and CDR2 is SVGAGI (reference sequence). CDR3 residues: CASSQKYPPYEQYF. The CDR3 nucleotides read TGTGCCAGCAGTCAGAAGTACCCCCCTTACGAGCAGTACTTC.

This sequence joins TRBV19 and TRBJ1-1; no clear D gene. This CDR3 is built from 10 residues. V was trimmed by 7 bases and J by 4 bases, leaving 4 bases between them. Germline CDR1 and CDR2: LNHDA and SQIVND (reference sequence). CDR3 in amino acids: CASKSTEAFF. In nucleotides, the CDR3 is TGTGCCAGTAAGAGCACTGAAGCTTTCTTT.

This clone was recorded a few times. The chain combines TRBV29-1 with TRBJ2-1, with 8 bases lining up with TRBD2. After removal of 3 bases from V and 9 bases from J, the junction contained 10 bases not matched to a gene. The CDR3 length is 14 residues. Germline V CDR1 and CDR2: SQVTM, ANQGSEA. In DNA form, the CDR3 reads TGCAGCGTTGACCGCCTAGCGGGTTCGGTTGAGCAGTTCTTC. Translated, it gives CSVDRLAGSVEQFF.

The CDR3 nucleotides read TGTGCCAGCAGCTTAGAGTTCGGGTTATGGTACTTC. Translated, it gives CASSLEFGLWYF. V and J are TRBV7-9 and TRBJ2-7; no reliable D call. The germline gives CDR1 SEHNR, CDR2 FQNEAQ (reference sequence). Trimming took off 1 base at V and 12 bases at J, with 13 bases between the two ends. This CDR3 spans 12 amino acids.

The chain is built from TRBV28 and TRBJ2-1, with 8 bases lining up with TRBD2. In germline, CDR1 is MDHEN, CDR2 SYDVKM. Trimming removed 2 bases from V and 1 base from J; junction bases left unmatched: 4. There are 16 residues in the CDR3. The CDR3 protein is CASSLPSGRSYNEQFF. In DNA, the CDR3 is TGTGCCAGCAGTTTACCCAGCGGGAGATCCTACAATGAGCAGTTCTTC.

V usage is TRBV7-9 and J usage is TRBJ1-3; D is unresolved. The V and J ends lost 1 base and 0 bases respectively, with 7 bases between them. Germline loops: CDR1 SEHNR, CDR2 FQNEAQ (reference sequence). The CDR3 loop spans 15 amino acids. CDR3 sequence: CASSLGQTSGNTIYF. CDR3 in DNA: TGTGCCAGCAGCTTAGGGCAGACCTCTGGAAACACCATATATTTT.

The rearrangement links TRBV5-1 to TRBJ1-1; D is undetermined. V was cut by 6 bases and J by 1 base, with 13 bases left in between. Germline CDR1 is SGHRS and CDR2 is YFSETQ. The CDR3 spans 14 residues. For the CDR3, the DNA is TGCGCCAGCACCGACCGGCGGGGGAACACTGAAGCTTTCTTT. Protein product: CASTDRRGNTEAFF.

The chain carries TRBV29-1 and TRBJ1-2; D unresolved. V shed 2 bases and J shed 4 bases, with 5 bases lying between them. This CDR3 region has 11 residues. Germline assignment: CDR1 SQVTM and CDR2 ANQGSEA. CDR3 in amino acids: CSVERSYGYTF. CDR3 nucleotides: TGCAGCGTTGAACGGAGCTATGGCTACACCTTC. Supplemented by reference TRBV29-1 and TRBJ1-2, the full variable domain reads SAVISQKPSRDICQRGTSLTIQCQVDSQVTMMFWYRQQPGQSLTLIATANQGSEATYESGFVIDKFPISRPNLTFSTLTVSNMSPEDSSIYLCSVERSYGYTFGSGTRLTVV.

Only a few counts were recorded for this clone. V usage is TRBV20-1 and J usage is TRBJ2-7; D is perhaps TRBD1 (5 bases). V dropped 6 bases and J dropped 4 bases, with 10 bases sitting between them. The CDR3 consists of 11 residues. Per the germline V gene, CDR1 is DFQATT and CDR2 is SNEGSKA (reference sequence). CDR3 coding DNA: TGCAGTGCCCCAAAGGGGTACGAGCAGTACTTC. Translating it yields CSAPKGYEQYF.

This clone was found many times. The rearrangement uses TRBV5-1 and TRBJ2-5, with a weak D call TRBD2 (6 bases). This CDR3 has 15 amino acids. V was clipped by 4 bases and J by 9 bases, with 22 bases between them. From germline, CDR1 is SGHRS and CDR2 YFSETQ. CDR3: CASSTSFGGGRAQYF. In nucleotides, the CDR3 is TGCGCCAGCAGCACCTCATTCGGGGGTGGAAGGGCCCAGTACTTC.

The chain is built from TRBV6-6 and TRBJ2-1, with TRBD1 as a possible D gene (6 bases). CDR1 MNHNY and CDR2 SVGAGI come from the germline V gene (reference sequence). The V and J ends lost 0 bases and 15 bases respectively, with 15 bases between them. The CDR3 sequence is 13 residues long. The CDR3 reads CASSYSLGQAWFF. DNA of the CDR3: TGTGCCAGCAGTTACTCCCTGGGACAAGCGTGGTTCTTC.